The T cell receptor beta chain under discussion was sequenced for a study of blood T cell repertoires in COVID-19. TCRdb keeps only in-frame clones here, not all; method: immunoSEQ multiplex PCR. Of 150,000 to 200,000 clones in the sample, about 90% were seen once. Regarding this clone: The same CDR3 can be traced to other DNA sequences in this sample.

Germline assignment: CDR1 KGHDR and CDR2 SFDVKD. The junction had 11 bases not matched to a gene; V was cut back by 3 bases and J by 5 bases. The CDR3 is 17 residues long. Those enrolled in Seattle joined during active infection and were followed longitudinally afterward. The clonotype originates from a man between 25 and 39 years old with COVID-19, enrolled during active disease. Input material: peripheral blood. This chain joins TRBV24-1 and TRBJ2-5; the match to TRBD2 covers 10 bases. The CDR3 here is CATSDPLAGAAGETQYF. The CDR3 coding sequence is TGTGCCACCAGTGATCCTCTAGCGGGAGCGGCCGGGGAGACCCAGTACTTC.